This T cell receptor beta chain was obtained from a study of blood T cell repertoires in COVID-19. Study overall: Researchers got acute and convalescent COVID-19 samples from the United States, Italy and Spain. PBMCs, B-cell-depleted T cells, or T cells provided the cDNA or gDNA that made up the material.

The length of the CDR3 is 16 residues. Germline lookup yields CDR1 MDHEN and CDR2 SYDVKM. Trimming cost V 5 bases and J 0 bases, with 14 bases left between them. In the authors' workflow: Nucleated cell number was recorded as an estimate derived from reference gene primer amplification. Here immunoSEQ multiplex PCR was the method, and the copy in TCRdb shows in-frame clones only, minus some. That table gives V, J and clone size, and the DNA gave D and trimming. Of roughly 190,000 clones in the sample, over 75% were seen once. Sequences were obtained from peripheral blood. The rearrangement links TRBV28 to TRBJ1-5; the D is unclear. This clonotype originated in a woman aged 50 to 65 with acute or convalescent COVID-19. This CDR3 is CASSHQTGNSNQPQHF. The CDR3 nucleotides are TGTGCCAGCAGTCATCAAACGGGAAATAGCAATCAGCCCCAGCATTTT.